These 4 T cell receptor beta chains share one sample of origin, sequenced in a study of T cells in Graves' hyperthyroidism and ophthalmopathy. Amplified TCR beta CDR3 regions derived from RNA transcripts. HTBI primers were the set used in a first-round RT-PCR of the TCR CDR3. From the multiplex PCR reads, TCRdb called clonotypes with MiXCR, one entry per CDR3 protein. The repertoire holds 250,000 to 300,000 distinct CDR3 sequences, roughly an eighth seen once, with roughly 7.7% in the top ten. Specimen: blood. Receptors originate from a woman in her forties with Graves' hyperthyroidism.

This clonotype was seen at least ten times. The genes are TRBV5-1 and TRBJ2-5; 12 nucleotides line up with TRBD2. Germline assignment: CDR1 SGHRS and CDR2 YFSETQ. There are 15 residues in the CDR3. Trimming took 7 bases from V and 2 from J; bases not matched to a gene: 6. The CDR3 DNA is TGCGCCAGCGTGACTAGCGGGAGTTCACAAGAGACCCAGTACTTC. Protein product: CASVTSGSSQETQYF.

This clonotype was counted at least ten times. The CDR3 sequence: CASSQDRGGEQFF. For the CDR3, the DNA is TGTGCCAGCAGCCAAGATCGGGGTGGTGAGCAGTTCTTC. The rearrangement uses TRBV3-1 and TRBJ2-1, with D possibly TRBD2 on 5 matching bases. V was pared by 0 bases and J by 9 bases, with 9 bases between. There are 13 residues in the CDR3. In germline, CDR1 is LGHDT, CDR2 YNNKEL (reference sequence).

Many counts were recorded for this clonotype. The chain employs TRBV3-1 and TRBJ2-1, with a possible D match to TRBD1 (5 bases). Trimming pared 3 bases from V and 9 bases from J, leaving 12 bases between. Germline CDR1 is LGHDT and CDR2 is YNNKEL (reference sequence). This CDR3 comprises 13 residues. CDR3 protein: CASSHPQEGEQFF. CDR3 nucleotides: TGTGCCAGCAGCCATCCACAGGAAGGTGAGCAGTTCTTC.

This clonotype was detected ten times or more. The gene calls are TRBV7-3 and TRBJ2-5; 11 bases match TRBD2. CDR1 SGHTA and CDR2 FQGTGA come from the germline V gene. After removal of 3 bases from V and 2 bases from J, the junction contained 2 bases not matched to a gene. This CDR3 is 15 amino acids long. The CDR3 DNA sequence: TGTGCCAGCAGCTTCCTAGCGGGGGGACAAGAGACCCAGTACTTC. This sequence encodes CASSFLAGGQETQYF.